These T cell receptor beta chains were read from a single sample in a study of blood T cell repertoires in COVID-19. Assay used: immunoSEQ multiplex PCR; TCRdb lists only in-frame clones, some missing. The data contain about 300,000 clones, approximately 90% of them singletons. Sequenced sample: peripheral blood. All receptors derive from a woman aged 25 to 39 with COVID-19, enrolled during active disease. Each CDR3 is given with its conserved first and last residue. A D gene is named only where the DNA matches it firmly. Some rows have no size entry. The others give once, few or many, or a class for an expanded clone.

j_call,d_call,clone_size,v_call,cdr3_aa,cdr3_nt
TRBJ2-1,NA,few,TRBV5-1,CASNWGDRSYNEQFF,TGCGCCAGTAATTGGGGGGATAGATCCTACAATGAGCAGTTCTTC
TRBJ1-1,NA,NA,TRBV7-2,CASSLGQELKAFF,TGTGCCAGCAGCTTAGGACAGGAACTTAAAGCTTTCTTT
TRBJ2-1,NA,NA,TRBV7-9,CASSLGQRDNEQFF,TGTGCCAGCAGCTTAGGCCAGCGAGACAATGAGCAGTTCTTC
TRBJ2-7,NA,NA,TRBV10-3,CAISESVQGDWQYF,TGTGCCATCAGTGAGTCGGTCCAGGGTGATTGGCAGTACTTC
TRBJ1-5,TRBD1,NA,TRBV6-6,CASSPGTGSQPQHF,TGTGCCAGCAGTCCCGGGACAGGGAGCCAGCCCCAGCATTTT
TRBJ1-1,TRBD1,NA,TRBV4-1,CASSPQQGPNTEAFF,TGCGCCAGCAGCCCTCAACAGGGGCCGAACACTGAAGCTTTCTTT
TRBJ1-4,NA,NA,TRBV6-5,CASSYTRVEKLFF,TGTGCCAGCAGTTACACCCGGGTGGAAAAACTGTTTTTT
TRBJ2-2,TRBD1,NA,TRBV28,CASTSGTGGTGELFF,TGTGCCAGCACCTCCGGGACAGGGGGTACCGGGGAGCTGTTTTTT
TRBJ1-3,TRBD1,NA,TRBV7-8,CASSYRGSGNTIYF,TGTGCCAGCAGCTACAGGGGGTCTGGAAACACCATATATTTT
TRBJ1-3,NA,NA,TRBV18,CASSQSPLSSGNTIYF,TGTGCCAGCTCACAATCCCCTCTGAGCTCTGGAAACACCATATATTTT
TRBJ2-1,NA,NA,TRBV7-8,CASSLSRGSSYNEQFF,TGTGCCAGCAGCTTATCCCGGGGGAGCTCCTACAATGAGCAGTTCTTC
TRBJ2-7,TRBD1,NA,TRBV5-1,CASSGTGYEQYF,TGCGCCAGCAGCGGGACAGGATACGAGCAGTACTTC
TRBJ2-5,TRBD2,NA,TRBV5-5,CASSPGLAGAQETQYF,TGTGCCAGCAGCCCGGGACTAGCGGGGGCCCAAGAGACCCAGTACTTC
TRBJ2-5,TRBD2,NA,TRBV28,CASTTSVQTQYF,TGTGCCAGCACGACTAGCGTGCAGACCCAGTACTTC
TRBJ2-3,NA,NA,TRBV30,CAWKGAGAKISTDTQYF,TGTGCCTGGAAAGGGGCGGGGGCCAAAATTAGCACAGATACGCAGTATTTT
TRBJ2-1,NA,NA,TRBV24-1,CATSDSVVHEQFF,TGTGCCACCAGTGATTCTGTTGTTCATGAGCAGTTCTTC
TRBJ1-6,NA,NA,TRBV9,CASSVVGASPLHF,TGTGCCAGCAGCGTAGTCGGAGCTTCACCCCTCCACTTT
TRBJ2-2,TRBD1,NA,TRBV5-4,CASSTGVNTGELFF,TGTGCCAGCAGCACAGGGGTGAACACCGGGGAGCTGTTTTTT
TRBJ2-3,TRBD2,NA,TRBV2,CASRPGLAGVLPYF,TGTGCCAGCAGACCGGGACTAGCGGGGGTCCTCCCGTATTTT
TRBJ1-1,NA,NA,TRBV7-9,CASSLDGRATEAFF,TGTGCCAGCAGCTTAGACGGCAGGGCTACTGAAGCTTTCTTT
TRBJ2-3,TRBD2,NA,TRBV5-1,CASSPNSGGSTDTQYF,TGCGCCAGCAGTCCAAATAGCGGGGGTAGCACAGATACGCAGTATTTT
TRBJ1-1,NA,once,TRBV3-1/TRBV3-2,CASSQDQADNTEAFF,TGTGCCAGCAGCCAAGATCAGGCAGACAACACTGAAGCTTTCTTT
TRBJ1-6,TRBD1,once,TRBV14,CASSQGPRTGSLNSPLHF,TGTGCCAGCAGCCAAGGACCCCGGACAGGGAGTTTGAATTCACCCCTCCACTTT
TRBJ2-6,TRBD2,NA,TRBV4-1,CASSHSGGLSGANVLTF,TGCGCCAGCAGCCATAGCGGGGGGCTCTCTGGGGCCAACGTCCTGACTTTC
TRBJ1-2,TRBD1,NA,TRBV7-2,CASTLDRLYGYTF,TGTGCCAGCACCCTGGACAGGCTTTATGGCTACACCTTC
TRBJ1-5,NA,few,TRBV27,CASSSSGSLSRGPQHF,TGTGCCAGCAGCTCCTCAGGAAGTCTCTCTCGGGGGCCCCAGCATTTT
TRBJ1-1,NA,once,TRBV6-1,CASSDPGRGDTEAFF,TGTGCCAGCAGTGACCCAGGGCGGGGGGATACTGAAGCTTTCTTT
TRBJ1-4,NA,few,TRBV7-9,CASSLDRGLLEKLFF,TGTGCCAGCAGCTTAGACCGGGGACTCCTTGAAAAACTGTTTTTT
TRBJ1-4,TRBD1,NA,TRBV25-1,CASSDFGQGESNEKLFF,TGTGCCAGCAGTGACTTCGGACAGGGTGAATCTAATGAAAAACTGTTTTTT
TRBJ2-3,TRBD2,NA,TRBV5-6,CASSYGTSGRTDTQYF,TGTGCCAGCAGCTATGGGACTAGCGGTCGCACAGATACGCAGTATTTT
TRBJ1-1,NA,NA,TRBV19,CASSITTDWTEAFF,TGTGCCAGTAGTATAACGACGGACTGGACTGAAGCTTTCTTT
TRBJ1-1,NA,few,TRBV2,CASSDELQGNVMNTEAFF,TGTGCCAGCAGTGATGAGCTACAGGGAAATGTCATGAACACTGAAGCTTTCTTT
TRBJ1-5,NA,NA,TRBV7-5,CARSLWGGEFYSNQPQHF,TGTGCCAGAAGCTTATGGGGGGGAGAGTTTTATAGCAATCAGCCCCAGCATTTT
TRBJ2-7,TRBD1,once,TRBV6-5,CASRGTGGGEQYF,TGTGCCAGCAGGGGGACAGGGGGAGGCGAGCAGTACTTC
TRBJ1-2,NA,NA,TRBV30,CAWRPTLAGLLYGYTF,TGTGCCTGGAGGCCTACCCTTGCGGGTTTACTCTATGGCTACACCTTC
TRBJ2-3,TRBD2,NA,TRBV9,CASSVAASGLTDTQYF,TGTGCCAGCAGCGTAGCTGCTAGCGGGCTCACAGATACGCAGTATTTT
TRBJ1-2,TRBD1,NA,TRBV5-1,CASSSTGTGDGYTF,TGCGCCAGCAGCTCCACCGGGACAGGGGATGGCTACACCTTC
TRBJ2-3,TRBD2,NA,TRBV30,CAWISSGGARIRTDTQYF,TGTGCCTGGATCAGTAGCGGGGGGGCCCGTATTCGGACAGATACGCAGTATTTT
TRBJ1-2,NA,NA,TRBV18,CASSPRASDGYTF,TGTGCCAGCTCACCACGAGCAAGCGATGGCTACACCTTC
TRBJ2-1,TRBD2,NA,TRBV19,CASGIAGLANEQFF,TGTGCCAGTGGAATAGCGGGTCTGGCTAATGAGCAGTTCTTC
TRBJ2-3,NA,NA,TRBV18,CASSPESTDTQYF,TGTGCCAGCTCACCAGAGAGCACAGATACGCAGTATTTT
TRBJ1-4,TRBD1,NA,TRBV7-2,CASSLREPGGREKLFF,TGTGCCAGCAGCTTACGCGAACCAGGGGGCCGGGAAAAACTGTTTTTT
TRBJ1-2,NA,few,TRBV7-9,CASSLSGGYGYTF,TGTGCCAGCAGCTTGTCCGGAGGCTATGGCTACACCTTC
TRBJ1-1,NA,NA,TRBV4-1,CASRRHWTDTEAFF,TGCGCCAGCAGACGGCACTGGACAGACACTGAAGCTTTCTTT
TRBJ1-2,NA,once,TRBV21-1,CASSKVGRRAGVLGRYGYTF,TGTGCCAGCAGCAAAGTGGGGCGTCGGGCAGGGGTATTGGGAAGGTATGGCTACACCTTC
TRBJ2-7,NA,NA,TRBV18,CASSPLDQANEQYF,TGTGCCAGCTCACCTCTGGATCAGGCGAACGAGCAGTACTTC
TRBJ2-2,TRBD2,NA,TRBV27,CASLRASGLAGGTGELFF,TGTGCCAGCCTCAGAGCCTCGGGACTAGCGGGGGGGACCGGGGAGCTGTTTTTT
TRBJ2-2,TRBD1,once,TRBV4-1,CASSPPRDRVSSGELFF,TGCGCCAGCAGCCCACCCCGGGACAGGGTCAGTAGCGGGGAGCTGTTTTTT
TRBJ1-5,NA,NA,TRBV19,CASAGGLYQPQHF,TGTGCCAGCGCCGGGGGGCTCTATCAGCCCCAGCATTTT
TRBJ1-6,NA,NA,TRBV2,CASSRYNSPLHF,TGTGCCAGCAGCCGCTATAATTCACCCCTCCACTTT
TRBJ1-3,NA,few,TRBV19,CASSTALSGNTIYF,TGTGCCAGTAGTACCGCACTCTCTGGAAACACCATATATTTT
TRBJ2-7,NA,NA,TRBV5-1,CASSLAGVYEQYF,TGCGCCAGCAGCTTGGCGGGGGTCTACGAGCAGTACTTC
TRBJ2-2,NA,NA,TRBV7-8,CASSLLARGLVGELFF,TGTGCCAGCAGCCTCCTGGCGCGGGGACTTGTCGGGGAGCTGTTTTTT